This T cell receptor (beta chain) derives from a study of a mutant IDH1 vaccine in newly diagnosed glioma. Study context: Vaccination began 4-6 weeks post radiotherapy alone, or with temozolomide cycles.

Time point reported: week 5, during vaccination. Vaccinated patients received 300 ug of mutant IDH1 20-mer peptide per dose, with topical imiquimod. V lost 0 bases and J 8 bases, leaving 14 bases between the germline ends. Germline lookup yields CDR1 LGHNA and CDR2 YSLEER. The CDR3 is 15 amino acids. Profiling relied on immunoSEQ multiplex PCR, and the TCRdb table lists in-frame clones only, not all of them. The profile shows 25,000 to 35,000 clones, 75% to 90% of them singletons. Note on this clone: Its antigen remains unidentified.

J is TRBJ2-1 and V is TRBV4-3, with D possibly TRBD2 on 6 matching bases. The sample consisted of peripheral blood mononuclear cells (PBMCs), taken from a glioma patient whose treatment included an IDH1 peptide vaccine. The sequence came from a woman between 40 and 50 years old with glioma. Some clones in this sample may be carry-over from other donors' samples. CDR3 sequence reads: CASSQDVSPSDEQFF. The DNA of the CDR3 is TGCGCCAGCAGCCAAGACGTTAGTCCTAGCGATGAGCAGTTCTTC.